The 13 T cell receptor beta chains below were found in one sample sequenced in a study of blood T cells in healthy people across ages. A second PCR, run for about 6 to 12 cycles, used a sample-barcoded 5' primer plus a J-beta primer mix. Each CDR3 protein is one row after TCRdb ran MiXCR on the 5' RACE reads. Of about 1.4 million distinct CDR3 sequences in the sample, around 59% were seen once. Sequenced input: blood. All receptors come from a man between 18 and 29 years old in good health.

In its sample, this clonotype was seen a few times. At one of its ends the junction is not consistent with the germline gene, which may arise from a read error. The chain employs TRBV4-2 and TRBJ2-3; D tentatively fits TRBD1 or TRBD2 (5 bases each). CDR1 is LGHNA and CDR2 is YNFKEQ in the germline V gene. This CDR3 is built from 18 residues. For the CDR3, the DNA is TGTGCCAGCACCCAAGTGGGTTTGGGACGGACCGACACAGATACGCAGTATTTT. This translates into CASTQVGLGRTDTDTQYF.

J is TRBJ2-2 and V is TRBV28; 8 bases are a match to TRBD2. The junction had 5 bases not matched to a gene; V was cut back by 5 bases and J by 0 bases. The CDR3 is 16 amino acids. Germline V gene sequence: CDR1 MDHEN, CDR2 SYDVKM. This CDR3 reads CASSTSGLANTGELFF. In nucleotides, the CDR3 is TGTGCCAGCAGTACCTCGGGACTAGCGAACACCGGGGAGCTGTTTTTT.

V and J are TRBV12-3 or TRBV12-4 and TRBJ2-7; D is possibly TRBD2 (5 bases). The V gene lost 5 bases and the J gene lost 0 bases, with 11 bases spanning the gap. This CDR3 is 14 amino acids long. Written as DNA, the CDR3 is TGTGCCAGCAGTATCGGAGACTACTCCTACGAGCAGTACTTC. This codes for CASSIGDYSYEQYF.

The CDR3 nucleotides are TGTGCCATCAAGCAAATCGACAGTCCCTACGAGCAGTACTTC. This codes for CAIKQIDSPYEQYF. This chain links TRBV10-3 with TRBJ2-4, with TRBD1 as a possible D gene (5 bases). Gene TRBJ2-7 matches the end of the DNA better, so the J call may be wrong. CDR3 length: 14 residues. Germline V gene data show CDR1 as ENHRY and CDR2 as SYGVKD.

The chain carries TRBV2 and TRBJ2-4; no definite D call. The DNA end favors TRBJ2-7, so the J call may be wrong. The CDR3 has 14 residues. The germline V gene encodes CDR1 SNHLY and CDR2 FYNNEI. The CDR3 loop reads CASRFRMESYEQYF. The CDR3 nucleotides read TGTGCCAGCCGTTTTAGGATGGAATCCTACGAGCAGTACTTC.

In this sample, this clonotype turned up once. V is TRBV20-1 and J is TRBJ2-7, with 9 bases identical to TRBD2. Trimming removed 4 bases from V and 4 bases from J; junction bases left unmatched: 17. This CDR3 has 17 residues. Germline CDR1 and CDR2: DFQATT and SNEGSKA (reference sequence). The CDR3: CSANGVDISGSGYEQYF. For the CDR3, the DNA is TGCAGTGCTAATGGTGTGGACATTAGCGGGAGCGGATACGAGCAGTACTTC.

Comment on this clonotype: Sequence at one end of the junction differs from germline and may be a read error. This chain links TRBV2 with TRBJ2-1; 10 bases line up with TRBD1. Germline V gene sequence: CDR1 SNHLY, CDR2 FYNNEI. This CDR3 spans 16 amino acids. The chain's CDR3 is CAGSDTGTGVSGEQFF. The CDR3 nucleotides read TGTGCCGGCAGTGATACCGGGACAGGGGTCAGTGGGGAGCAGTTCTTC.

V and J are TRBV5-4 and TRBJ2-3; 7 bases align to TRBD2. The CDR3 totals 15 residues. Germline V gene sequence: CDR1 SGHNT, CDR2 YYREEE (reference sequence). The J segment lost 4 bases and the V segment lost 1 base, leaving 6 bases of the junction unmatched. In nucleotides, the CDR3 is TGTGCCAGCAGCTTGTTCCAGGGACTATCAGATACGCAGTATTTT. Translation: CASSLFQGLSDTQYF.

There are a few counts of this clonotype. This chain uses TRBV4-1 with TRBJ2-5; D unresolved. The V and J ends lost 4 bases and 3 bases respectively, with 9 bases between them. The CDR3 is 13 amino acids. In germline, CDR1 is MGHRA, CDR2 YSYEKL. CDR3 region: CASSLVPKETQYF. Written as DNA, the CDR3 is TGCGCCAGCAGCCTCGTGCCTAAAGAGACCCAGTACTTC.

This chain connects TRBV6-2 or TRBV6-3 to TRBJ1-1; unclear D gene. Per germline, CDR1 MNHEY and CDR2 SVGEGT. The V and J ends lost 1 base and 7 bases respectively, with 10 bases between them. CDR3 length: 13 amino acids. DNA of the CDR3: TGTGCCAGCAGTTACTTATCCCGATATGAAGCTTTCTTT. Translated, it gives CASSYLSRYEAFF.

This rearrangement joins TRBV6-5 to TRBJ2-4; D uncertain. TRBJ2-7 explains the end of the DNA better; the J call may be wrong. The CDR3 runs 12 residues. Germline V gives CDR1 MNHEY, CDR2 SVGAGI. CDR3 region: CASGSDLYEQYF. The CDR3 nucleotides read TGTGCCAGCGGGTCGGACCTCTACGAGCAGTACTTC.

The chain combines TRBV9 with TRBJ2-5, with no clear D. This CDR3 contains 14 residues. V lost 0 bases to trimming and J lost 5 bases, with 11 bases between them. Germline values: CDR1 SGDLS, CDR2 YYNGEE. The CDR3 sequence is CASSVGWQTETQYF. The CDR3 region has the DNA TGTGCCAGCAGCGTAGGTTGGCAGACGGAGACCCAGTACTTC.

The CDR3 nucleotides read TGTGCCATCAGTGAGTTTTCAGGAGCTACGAACACCGGGGAGCTGTTTTTT. The encoded protein is CAISEFSGATNTGELFF. This chain connects TRBV10-3 to TRBJ2-2; no definite D call. V gave up 1 base and J gave up 0 bases, with 12 bases separating them. There are 17 residues in the CDR3. Germline V gene sequence: CDR1 ENHRY, CDR2 SYGVKD.